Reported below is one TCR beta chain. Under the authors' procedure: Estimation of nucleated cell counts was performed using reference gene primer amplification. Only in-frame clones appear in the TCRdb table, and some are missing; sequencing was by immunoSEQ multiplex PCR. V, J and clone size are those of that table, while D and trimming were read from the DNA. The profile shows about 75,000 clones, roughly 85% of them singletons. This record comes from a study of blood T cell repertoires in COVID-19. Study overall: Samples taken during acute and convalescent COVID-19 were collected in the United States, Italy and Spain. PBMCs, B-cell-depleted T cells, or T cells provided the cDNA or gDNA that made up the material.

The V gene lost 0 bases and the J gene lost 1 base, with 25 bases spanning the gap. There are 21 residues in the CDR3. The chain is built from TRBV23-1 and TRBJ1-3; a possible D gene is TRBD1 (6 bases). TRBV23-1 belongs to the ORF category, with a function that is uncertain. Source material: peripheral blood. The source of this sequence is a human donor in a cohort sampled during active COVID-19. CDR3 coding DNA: TGCGCCAGCAGTCAATCAGGGTACCCCGGGACATTCGTTTTGTCTGGAAACACCATATATTTT. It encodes CASSQSGYPGTFVLSGNTIYF.